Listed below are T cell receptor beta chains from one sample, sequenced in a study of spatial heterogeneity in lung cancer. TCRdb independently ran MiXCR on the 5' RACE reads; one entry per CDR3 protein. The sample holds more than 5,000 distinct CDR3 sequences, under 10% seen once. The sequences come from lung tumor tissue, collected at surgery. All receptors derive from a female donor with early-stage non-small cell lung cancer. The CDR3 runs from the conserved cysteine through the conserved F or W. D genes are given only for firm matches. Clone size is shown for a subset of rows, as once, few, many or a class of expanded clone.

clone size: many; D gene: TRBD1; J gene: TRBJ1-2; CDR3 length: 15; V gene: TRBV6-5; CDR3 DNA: TGTGCCAGCAGTTCCTACAACGAAGGGGGCCTTGGCTACACCTTC; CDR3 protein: CASSSYNEGGLGYTF
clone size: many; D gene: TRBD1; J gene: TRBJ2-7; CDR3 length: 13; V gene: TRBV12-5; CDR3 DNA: TGTGCTAGTGGCATGACAGGGACCTCCGAGCAGTACTTC; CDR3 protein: CASGMTGTSEQYF
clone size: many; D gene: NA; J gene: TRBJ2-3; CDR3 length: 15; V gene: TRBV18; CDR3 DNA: TGTGCCAGCTCACCAGGGGAAGGGGGCACAGATACGCAGTATTTT; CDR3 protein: CASSPGEGGTDTQYF
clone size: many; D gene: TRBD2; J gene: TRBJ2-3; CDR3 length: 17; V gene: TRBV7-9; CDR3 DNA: TGTGCCAGCAGCTTAGCTCCCTCAGCGGGAGAGACAGATACGCAGTATTTT; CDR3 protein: CASSLAPSAGETDTQYF
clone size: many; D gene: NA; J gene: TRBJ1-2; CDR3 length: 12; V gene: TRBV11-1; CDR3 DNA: TGTGCCAGCAGCCAAGGGGGCTATGGCTACACCTTC; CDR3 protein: CASSQGGYGYTF
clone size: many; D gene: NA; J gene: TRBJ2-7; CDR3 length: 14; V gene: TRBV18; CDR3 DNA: TGTGCCAGCTCACCTCGGACATCCCGTTACGAGCAGTACTTC; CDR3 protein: CASSPRTSRYEQYF
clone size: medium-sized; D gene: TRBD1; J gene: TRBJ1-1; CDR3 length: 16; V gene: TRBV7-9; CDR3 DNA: TGTGCCAGCAGCTTACGGCAGGGACAGGGTGGTACTGAAGCTTTCTTT; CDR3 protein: CASSLRQGQGGTEAFF
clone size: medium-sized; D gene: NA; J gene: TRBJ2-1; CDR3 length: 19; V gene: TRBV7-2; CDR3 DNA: TGTGCCAGCAGCTTAGTTCTTATGGCTCTAGCCCGGTACTACAATGAGCAGTTCTTC; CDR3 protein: CASSLVLMALARYYNEQFF
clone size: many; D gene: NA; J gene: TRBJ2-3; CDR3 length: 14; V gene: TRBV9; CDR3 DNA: TGTGCCAGCAGCGTGCGGGGGCGGGGAGATACGCAGTATTTT; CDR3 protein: CASSVRGRGDTQYF
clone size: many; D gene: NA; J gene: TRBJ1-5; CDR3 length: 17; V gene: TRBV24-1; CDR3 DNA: TGTGCCACCAGTGATCGTCCGGGACCCCTGGTCGATCAGCCCCAGCATTTT; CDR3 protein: CATSDRPGPLVDQPQHF
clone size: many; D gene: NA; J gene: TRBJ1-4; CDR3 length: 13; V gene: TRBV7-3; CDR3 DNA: TGTGCCAGCAGCAAGCAGGGCGGCGAAAAACTGTTTTTT; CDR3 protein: CASSKQGGEKLFF
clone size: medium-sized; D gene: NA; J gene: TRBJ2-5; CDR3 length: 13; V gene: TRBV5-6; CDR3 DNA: TGTGCCAGCAGCTTGCCCCCCTGGGAGACCCAGTACTTC; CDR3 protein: CASSLPPWETQYF
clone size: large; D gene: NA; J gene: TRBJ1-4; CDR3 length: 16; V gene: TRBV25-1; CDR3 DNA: TGTGCCAGCAGTGACCCTACAGAAGGGGAGGCGGAAAAACTGTTTTTT; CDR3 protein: CASSDPTEGEAEKLFF
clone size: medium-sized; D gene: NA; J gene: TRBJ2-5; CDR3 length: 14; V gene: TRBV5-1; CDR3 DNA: TGCGCCAGCAGCTCGACTGACTCGGGGGAGACCCAGTACTTC; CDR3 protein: CASSSTDSGETQYF
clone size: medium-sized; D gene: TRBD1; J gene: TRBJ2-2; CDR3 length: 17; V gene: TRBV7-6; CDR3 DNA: TGTGCCAGCAGCCGGACAGGGGGCGCGTCGAACACCGGGGAGCTGTTTTTT; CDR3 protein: CASSRTGGASNTGELFF
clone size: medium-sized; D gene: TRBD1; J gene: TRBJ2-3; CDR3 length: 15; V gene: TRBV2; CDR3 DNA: TGTGCCAGCAGTGAATTAGACAGGGGGCAAGATACGCAGTATTTT; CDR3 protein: CASSELDRGQDTQYF
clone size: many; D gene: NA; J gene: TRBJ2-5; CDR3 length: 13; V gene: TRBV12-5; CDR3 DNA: TGTGCTAGTGGTTCCGACGTAGGTCAGACCCAGTACTTC; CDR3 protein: CASGSDVGQTQYF
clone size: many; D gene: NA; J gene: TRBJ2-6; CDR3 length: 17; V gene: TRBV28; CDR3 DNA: TGTGCCAGCGTCCGAAATGCAGGGTGGTCCGGGGCCAACGTCCTGACTTTC; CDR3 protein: CASVRNAGWSGANVLTF
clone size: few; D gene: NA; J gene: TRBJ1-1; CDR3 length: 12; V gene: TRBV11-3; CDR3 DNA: TGTGCCAGCAGCCTTCGCAGACAAGAAGCTTTCTTT; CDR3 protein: CASSLRRQEAFF
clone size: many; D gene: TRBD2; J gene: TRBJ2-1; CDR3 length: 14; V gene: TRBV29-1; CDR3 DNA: TGCAGCGTTCGGGGGACTAGCGGGAGGAATGAGCAGTTCTTC; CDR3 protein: CSVRGTSGRNEQFF
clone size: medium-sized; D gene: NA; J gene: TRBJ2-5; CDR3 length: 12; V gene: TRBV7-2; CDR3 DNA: TGTGCCAGCAGCCCTTATCAAGAGACCCAGTACTTC; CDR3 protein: CASSPYQETQYF
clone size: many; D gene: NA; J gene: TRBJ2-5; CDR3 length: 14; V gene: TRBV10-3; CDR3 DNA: TGTGCCATCAGGTCTGGGGGGTACCAAGAGACCCAGTACTTC; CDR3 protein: CAIRSGGYQETQYF
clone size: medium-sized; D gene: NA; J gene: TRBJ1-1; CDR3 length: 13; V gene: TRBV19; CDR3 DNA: TGTGCCAGTAGTATGCCCAGGAACACTGAAGCTTTCTTT; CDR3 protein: CASSMPRNTEAFF
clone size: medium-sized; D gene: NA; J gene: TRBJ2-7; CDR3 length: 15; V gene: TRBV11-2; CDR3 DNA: TGTGCCAGCAGCTTAGACCCGGGGGCGCAAGGCGAGCAGTACTTC; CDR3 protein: CASSLDPGAQGEQYF
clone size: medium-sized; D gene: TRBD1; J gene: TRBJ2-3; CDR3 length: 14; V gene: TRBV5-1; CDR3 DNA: TGCGCCAGCAGCCAAATACAGGGGGCAGATACGCAGTATTTT; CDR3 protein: CASSQIQGADTQYF
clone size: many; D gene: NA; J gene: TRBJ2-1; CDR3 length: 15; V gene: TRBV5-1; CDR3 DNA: TGCGCCAGCAGCACCGGTGGGGGCGGCTACAATGAGCAGTTCTTC; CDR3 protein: CASSTGGGGYNEQFF
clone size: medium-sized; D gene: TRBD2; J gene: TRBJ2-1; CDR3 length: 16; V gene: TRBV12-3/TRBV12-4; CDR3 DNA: TGTGCCAGCACCCCTCGGACTAGCGGGAGTTCGAGTGAGCAGTTCTTC; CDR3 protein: CASTPRTSGSSSEQFF
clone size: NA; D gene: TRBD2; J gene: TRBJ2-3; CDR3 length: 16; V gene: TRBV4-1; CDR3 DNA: TGCGCCAGCAGCCTACTAGCGGGAGGGCCCACAGATACGCAGTATTTT; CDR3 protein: CASSLLAGGPTDTQYF
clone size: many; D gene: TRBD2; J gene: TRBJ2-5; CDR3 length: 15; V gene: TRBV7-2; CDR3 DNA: TGTGCCAGCAGCTTCCCGGCGGGAGGAACGGAGACCCAGTACTTC; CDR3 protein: CASSFPAGGTETQYF
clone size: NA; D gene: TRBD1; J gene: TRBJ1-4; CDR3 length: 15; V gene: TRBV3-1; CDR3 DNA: TGTGCCAGCAGCCGAGATGGACAGGGCGATGAAAAACTGTTTTTT; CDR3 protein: CASSRDGQGDEKLFF
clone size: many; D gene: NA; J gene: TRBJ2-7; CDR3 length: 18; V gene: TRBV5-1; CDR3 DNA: TGCGCCAGCAGCTTGGCTGCACGCGCTCAGGGAATCCCCTACGAGCAGTACTTC; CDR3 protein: CASSLAARAQGIPYEQYF
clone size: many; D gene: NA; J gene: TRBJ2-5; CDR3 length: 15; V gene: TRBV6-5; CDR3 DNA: TGTGCCAGCAGTTACTCTCGGGGGTCACAAGAGACCCAGTACTTC; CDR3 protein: CASSYSRGSQETQYF
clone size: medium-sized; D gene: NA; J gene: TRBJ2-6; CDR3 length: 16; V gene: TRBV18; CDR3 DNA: TGTGCCAGCTCACCACGGAAGGGCTCTGGGGCCAACGTCCTGACTTTC; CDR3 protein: CASSPRKGSGANVLTF
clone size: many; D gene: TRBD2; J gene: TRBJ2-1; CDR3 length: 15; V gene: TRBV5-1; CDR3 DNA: TGCGCCAGCAGCTTGGTGGCGGGAGTAGGTAATGAGCAGTTCTTC; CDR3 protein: CASSLVAGVGNEQFF
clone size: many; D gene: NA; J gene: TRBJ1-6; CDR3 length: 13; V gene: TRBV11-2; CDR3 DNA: TGTGCCAGCAGCTTTGGGGGGAATTCACCCCTCCACTTT; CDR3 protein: CASSFGGNSPLHF
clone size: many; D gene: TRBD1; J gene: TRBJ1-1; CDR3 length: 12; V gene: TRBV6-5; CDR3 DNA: TGTGCCAGCAGCCATCGACAGGGGACGGCTTTCTTT; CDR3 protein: CASSHRQGTAFF
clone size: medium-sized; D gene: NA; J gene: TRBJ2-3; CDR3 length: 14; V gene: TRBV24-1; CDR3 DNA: TGTGCCACCAGTGATTTCCCAGACACAGATACGCAGTATTTT; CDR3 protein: CATSDFPDTDTQYF
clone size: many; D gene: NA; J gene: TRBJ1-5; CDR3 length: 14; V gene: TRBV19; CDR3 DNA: TGTGCCCGCCGTCATTGGGGTGGGAATCAGCCCCAGCATTTT; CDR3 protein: CARRHWGGNQPQHF
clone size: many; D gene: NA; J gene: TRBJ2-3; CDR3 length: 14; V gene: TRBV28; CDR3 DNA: TGTGCCAGCAAATCAGGGATCAGCACAGATACGCAGTATTTT; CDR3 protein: CASKSGISTDTQYF
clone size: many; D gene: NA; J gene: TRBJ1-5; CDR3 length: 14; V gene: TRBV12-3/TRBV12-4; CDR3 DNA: TGTGCCAGCAGTTTAATGGGACCTTATCAGCCCCAGCATTTT; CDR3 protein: CASSLMGPYQPQHF
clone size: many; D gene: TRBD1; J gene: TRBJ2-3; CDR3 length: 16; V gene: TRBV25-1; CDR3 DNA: TGTGCCAGCAGTGAATATAGGGGGACAGGGGGTCCTACGCAGTATTTT; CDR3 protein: CASSEYRGTGGPTQYF
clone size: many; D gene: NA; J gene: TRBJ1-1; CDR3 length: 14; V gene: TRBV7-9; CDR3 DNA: TGTGCCAGCAGCGGTAGCAAACCTGACACTGAAGCTTTCTTT; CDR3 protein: CASSGSKPDTEAFF
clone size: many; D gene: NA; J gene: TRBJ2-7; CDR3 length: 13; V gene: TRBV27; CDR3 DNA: TGTGCCAGCAGGGATGGGAATGGGTACGAGCAGTACTTC; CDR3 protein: CASRDGNGYEQYF
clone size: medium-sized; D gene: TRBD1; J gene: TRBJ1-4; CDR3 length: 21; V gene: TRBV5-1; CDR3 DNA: TGCGCCAGCAGCCCCCTCTACGGGACAGGGAACTTCTTAACAACTAATGAAAAACTGTTTTTT; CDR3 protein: CASSPLYGTGNFLTTNEKLFF
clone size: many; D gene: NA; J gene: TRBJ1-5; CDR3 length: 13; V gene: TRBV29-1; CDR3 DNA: TGCAGCGTTCAGGTTGCAGGTAATCAGCCCCAGCATTTT; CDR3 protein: CSVQVAGNQPQHF
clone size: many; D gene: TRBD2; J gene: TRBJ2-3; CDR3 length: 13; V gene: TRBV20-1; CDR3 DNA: TGCAGTGCTAGACCCTTTAGCGGGGATACGCAGTATTTT; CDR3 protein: CSARPFSGDTQYF
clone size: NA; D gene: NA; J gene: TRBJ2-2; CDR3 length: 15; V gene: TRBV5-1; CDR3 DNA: TGCGCCAGCAGTTTCTCGACGGGGGTCACCGGGGAGCTGTTTTTT; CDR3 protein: CASSFSTGVTGELFF
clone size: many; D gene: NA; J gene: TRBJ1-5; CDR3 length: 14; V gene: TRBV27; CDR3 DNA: TGTGCCAGCAGTCCACTTGAGGGACGTCAGCCCCAGCATTTT; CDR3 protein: CASSPLEGRQPQHF
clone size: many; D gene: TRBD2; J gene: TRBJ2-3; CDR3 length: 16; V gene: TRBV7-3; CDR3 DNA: TGTGCCAGCAGCTCTACCAGCGGGGGGAACACAGATACGCAGTATTTT; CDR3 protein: CASSSTSGGNTDTQYF
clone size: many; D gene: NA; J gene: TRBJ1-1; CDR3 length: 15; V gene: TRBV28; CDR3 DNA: TGTGCCAGCAGTTTAACTGGGAGTAGCAGCACTGAAGCTTTCTTT; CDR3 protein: CASSLTGSSSTEAFF
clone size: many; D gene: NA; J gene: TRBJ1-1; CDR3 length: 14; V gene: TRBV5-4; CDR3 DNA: TGTGCCAGCAGCTTTGGGCATATGAACACTGAAGCTTTCTTT; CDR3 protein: CASSFGHMNTEAFF
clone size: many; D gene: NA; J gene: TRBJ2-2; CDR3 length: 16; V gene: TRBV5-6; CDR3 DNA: TGTGCCAGCAATCCAGGCGGGCAGCCAAACACCGGGGAGCTGTTTTTT; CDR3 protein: CASNPGGQPNTGELFF
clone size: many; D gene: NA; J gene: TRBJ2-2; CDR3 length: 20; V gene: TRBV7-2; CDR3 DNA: TGTGCCAGCAGCTTCGGGCCCACAGAAAATTGGTTCGCGAACACCGGGGAGCTGTTTTTT; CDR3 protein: CASSFGPTENWFANTGELFF
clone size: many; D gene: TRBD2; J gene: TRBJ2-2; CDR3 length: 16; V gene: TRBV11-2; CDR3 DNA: TGTGCCAGCAGCTCACGTTCAGCGGGAGCGGCCGGGGAGCTGTTTTTT; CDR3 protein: CASSSRSAGAAGELFF
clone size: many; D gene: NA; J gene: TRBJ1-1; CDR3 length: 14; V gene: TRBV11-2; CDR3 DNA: TGTGCCAGCAGCTTATCTCGAGGGTACACTGAAGCTTTCTTT; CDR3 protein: CASSLSRGYTEAFF
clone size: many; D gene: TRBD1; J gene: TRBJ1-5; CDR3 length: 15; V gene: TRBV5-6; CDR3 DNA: TGTGCCAGCAGCTTGGCCGGGACAGGGGGGCAGCCCCAGCATTTT; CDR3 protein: CASSLAGTGGQPQHF
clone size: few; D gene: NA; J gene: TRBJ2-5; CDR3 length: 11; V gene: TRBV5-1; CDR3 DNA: TGCGCCAGCACCTTGGGAGAGACCCAGTACTTC; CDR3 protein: CASTLGETQYF